This TCR beta chain comes out of a study of tumor-infiltrating lymphocytes in oesophageal squamous cell carcinoma. TCRdb fed the PCR reads into MiXCR, producing one record per CDR3 protein. The table records some 14,000 distinct CDR3 sequences, around 46% of them present only once. This clonotype is a singleton in its sample. A much bigger clone sits one base away, suggesting this may be a read error. With V trimmed by 4 bases and J by 10 bases, 16 bases remained unmatched. The germline gives CDR1 SEHNR, CDR2 FQNEAQ (reference sequence). CDR3 length: 18 amino acids. The receptor comes from a male donor with esophageal squamous cell carcinoma. The chain has TRBV7-9 and TRBJ2-1; 13 bases line up with TRBD2. Material: esophageal tumor tissue. The CDR3 sequence: CASSSGLAGASISYEQFF. As DNA, the CDR3 is TGTGCCAGCAGCTCCGGACTAGCGGGAGCGTCTATCTCCTACGAGCAGTTCTTC. The variable domain in full, with the rest retrieved from reference TRBV7-9 and TRBJ2-1, is DTGVSQNPRHKITKRGQNVTFRCDPISEHNRLYWYRQTLGQGPEFLTYFQNEAQLEKSRLLSDRFSAERPKGSFSTLEIQRTEQGDSAMYLCASSSGLAGASISYEQFFGPGTRLTVL.